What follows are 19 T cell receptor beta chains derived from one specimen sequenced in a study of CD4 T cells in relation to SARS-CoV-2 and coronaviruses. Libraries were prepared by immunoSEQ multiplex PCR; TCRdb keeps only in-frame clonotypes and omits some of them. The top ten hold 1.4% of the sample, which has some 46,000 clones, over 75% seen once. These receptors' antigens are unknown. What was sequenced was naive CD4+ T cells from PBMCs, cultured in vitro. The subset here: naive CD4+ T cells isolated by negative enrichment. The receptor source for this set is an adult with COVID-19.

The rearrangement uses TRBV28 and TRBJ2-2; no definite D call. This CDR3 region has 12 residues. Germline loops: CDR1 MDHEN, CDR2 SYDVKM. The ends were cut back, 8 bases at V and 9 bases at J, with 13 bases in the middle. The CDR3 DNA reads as TGTGCCAGCGGGTTATTCTATCGGGAGCTGTTTTTT. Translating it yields CASGLFYRELFF.

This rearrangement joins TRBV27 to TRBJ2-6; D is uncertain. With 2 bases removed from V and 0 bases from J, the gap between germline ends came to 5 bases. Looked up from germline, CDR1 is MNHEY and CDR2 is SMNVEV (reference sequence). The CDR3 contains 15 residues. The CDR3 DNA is TGTGCCAGCAGTTTACTCGGCTCTGGGGCCAACGTCCTGACTTTC. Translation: CASSLLGSGANVLTF.

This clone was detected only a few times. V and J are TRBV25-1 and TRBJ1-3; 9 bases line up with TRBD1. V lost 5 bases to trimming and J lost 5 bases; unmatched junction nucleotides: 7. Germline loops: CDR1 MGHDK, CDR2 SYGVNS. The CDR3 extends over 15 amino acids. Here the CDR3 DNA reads TGTGCCAGCAGTCAAACAGGGGGCCATAGAAACACCATATATTTT. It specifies CASSQTGGHRNTIYF. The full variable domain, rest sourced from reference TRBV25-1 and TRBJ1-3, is EADIYQTPRYLVIGTGKKITLECSQTMGHDKMYWYQQDPGMELHLIHYSYGVNSTEKGDLSSESTVSRIRTEHFPLTLESARPSHTSQYLCASSQTGGHRNTIYFGEGSWLTVV.

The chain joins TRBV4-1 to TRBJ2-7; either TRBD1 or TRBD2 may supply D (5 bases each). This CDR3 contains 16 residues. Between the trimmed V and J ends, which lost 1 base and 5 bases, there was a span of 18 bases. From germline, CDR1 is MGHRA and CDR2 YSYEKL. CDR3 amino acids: CASSQGGRQGFHEQYF. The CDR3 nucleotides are TGCGCCAGCAGCCAAGGGGGACGGCAGGGCTTCCACGAGCAGTACTTC.

The CDR3 protein is CASSYGQTNQPQHF. CDR3 DNA sequence: TGTGCCAGCAGCTATGGACAAACCAATCAGCCCCAGCATTTT. V usage is TRBV11-2 and J usage is TRBJ1-5; D is possibly TRBD1 (5 bases). The CDR3 covers 14 residues. Trimming took 4 bases from V and 3 from J, leaving 10 bases between them. Germline-derived CDR1 and CDR2 are SGHAT and FQNNGV.

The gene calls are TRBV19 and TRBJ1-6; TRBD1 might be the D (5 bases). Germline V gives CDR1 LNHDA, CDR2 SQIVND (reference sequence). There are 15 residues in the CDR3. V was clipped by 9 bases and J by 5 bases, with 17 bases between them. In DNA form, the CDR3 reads TGTGCCAGCTCCCTCTTCCAGGGAAATAATTCACCCCTCCACTTT. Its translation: CASSLFQGNNSPLHF. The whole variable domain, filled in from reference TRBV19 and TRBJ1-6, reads DGGITQSPKYLFRKEGQNVTLSCEQNLNHDAMYWYRQDPGQGLRLIYYSQIVNDFQKGDIAEGYSVSREKKESFPLTVTSAQKNPTAFYLCASSLFQGNNSPLHFGNGTRLTVT.

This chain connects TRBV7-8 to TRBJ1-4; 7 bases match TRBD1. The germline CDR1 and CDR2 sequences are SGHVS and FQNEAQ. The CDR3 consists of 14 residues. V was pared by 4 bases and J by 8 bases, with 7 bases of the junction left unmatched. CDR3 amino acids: CASSSDRLGEKLFF. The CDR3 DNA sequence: TGTGCCAGCAGCTCGGACAGGTTGGGGGAAAAACTGTTTTTT.

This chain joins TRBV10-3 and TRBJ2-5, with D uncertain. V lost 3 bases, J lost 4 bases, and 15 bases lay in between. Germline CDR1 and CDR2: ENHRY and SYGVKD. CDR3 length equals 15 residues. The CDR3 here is CAISDPGSKGETQYF. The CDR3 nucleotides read TGTGCCATCAGTGACCCGGGCTCCAAGGGAGAGACCCAGTACTTC.

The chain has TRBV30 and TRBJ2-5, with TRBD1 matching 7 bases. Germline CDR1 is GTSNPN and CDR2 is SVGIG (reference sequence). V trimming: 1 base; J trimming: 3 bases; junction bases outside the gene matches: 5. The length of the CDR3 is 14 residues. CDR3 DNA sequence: TGTGCCTGGAGTGAGGGGACAGCCGAAGAGACCCAGTACTTC. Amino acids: CAWSEGTAEETQYF.

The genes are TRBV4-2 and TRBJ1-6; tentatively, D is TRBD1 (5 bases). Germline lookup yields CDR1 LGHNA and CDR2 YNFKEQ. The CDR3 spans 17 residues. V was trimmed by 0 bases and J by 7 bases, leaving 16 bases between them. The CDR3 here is CASSQDLRDAANSPLHF. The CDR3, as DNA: TGTGCCAGCAGCCAAGATCTTCGGGACGCGGCAAATTCACCCCTCCACTTT.

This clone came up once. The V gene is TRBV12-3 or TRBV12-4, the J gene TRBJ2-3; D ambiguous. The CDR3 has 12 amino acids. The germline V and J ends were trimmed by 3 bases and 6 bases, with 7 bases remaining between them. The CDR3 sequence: CASSFSVDTQYF. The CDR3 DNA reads TGTGCCAGCAGTTTCTCGGTCGATACGCAGTATTTT.

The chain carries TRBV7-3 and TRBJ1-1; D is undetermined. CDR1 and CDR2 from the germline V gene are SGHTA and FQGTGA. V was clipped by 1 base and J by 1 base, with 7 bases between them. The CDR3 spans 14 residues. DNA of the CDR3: TGTGCCAGCAGCTTAAGTCACGCGAACACTGAAGCTTTCTTT. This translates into CASSLSHANTEAFF.

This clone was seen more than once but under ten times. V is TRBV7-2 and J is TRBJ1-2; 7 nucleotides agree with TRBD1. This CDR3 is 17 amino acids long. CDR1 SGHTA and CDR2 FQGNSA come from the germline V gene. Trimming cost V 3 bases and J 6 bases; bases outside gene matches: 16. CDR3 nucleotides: TGTGCCAGCAGCTTTGGCCCCCGACAGGGAGGAGTGCATGGCTACACCTTC. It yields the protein CASSFGPRQGGVHGYTF.

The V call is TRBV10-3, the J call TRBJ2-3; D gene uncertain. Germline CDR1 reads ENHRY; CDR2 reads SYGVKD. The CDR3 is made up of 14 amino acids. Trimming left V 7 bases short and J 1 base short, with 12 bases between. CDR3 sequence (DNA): TGTGCCATCAAGGGCTTCTCGGGCACAGATACGCAGTATTTT. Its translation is CAIKGFSGTDTQYF.

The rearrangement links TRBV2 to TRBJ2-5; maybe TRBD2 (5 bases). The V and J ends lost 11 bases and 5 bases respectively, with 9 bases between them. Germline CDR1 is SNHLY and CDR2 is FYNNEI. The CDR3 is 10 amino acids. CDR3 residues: CAGLGETQYF. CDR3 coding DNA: TGTGCCGGACTTGGGGAGACCCAGTACTTC.

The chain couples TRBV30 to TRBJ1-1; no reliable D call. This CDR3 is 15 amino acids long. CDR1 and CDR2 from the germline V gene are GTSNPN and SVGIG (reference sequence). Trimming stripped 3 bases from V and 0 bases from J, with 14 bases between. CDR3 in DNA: TGTGCCTGGAGCGGGAAGATGTATCTGAACACTGAAGCTTTCTTT. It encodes CAWSGKMYLNTEAFF. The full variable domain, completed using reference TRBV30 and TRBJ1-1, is SQTIHQWPATLVQPVGSPLSLECTVEGTSNPNLYWYRQAAGRGLQLLFYSVGIGQISSEVPQNLSASRPQDRQFILSSKKLLLSDSGFYLCAWSGKMYLNTEAFFGQGTRLTVV.

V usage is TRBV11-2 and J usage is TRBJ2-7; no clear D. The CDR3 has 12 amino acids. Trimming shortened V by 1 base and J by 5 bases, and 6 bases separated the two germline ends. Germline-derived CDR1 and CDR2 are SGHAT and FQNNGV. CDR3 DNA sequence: TGTGCCAGCAGCTTAGTTAGCCACGAGCAGTACTTC. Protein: CASSLVSHEQYF.

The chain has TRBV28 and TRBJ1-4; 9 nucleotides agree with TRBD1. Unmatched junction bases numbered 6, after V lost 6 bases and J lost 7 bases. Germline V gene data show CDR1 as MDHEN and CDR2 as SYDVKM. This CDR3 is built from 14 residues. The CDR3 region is CASREGQGPEKLFF. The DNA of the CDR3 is TGTGCCAGCAGGGAGGGACAGGGCCCTGAAAAACTGTTTTTT. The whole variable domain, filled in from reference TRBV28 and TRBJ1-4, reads DVKVTQSSRYLVKRTGEKVFLECVQDMDHENMFWYRQDPGLGLRLIYFSYDVKMKEKGDIPEGYSVSREKKERFSLILESASTNQTSMYLCASREGQGPEKLFFGSGTQLSVL.

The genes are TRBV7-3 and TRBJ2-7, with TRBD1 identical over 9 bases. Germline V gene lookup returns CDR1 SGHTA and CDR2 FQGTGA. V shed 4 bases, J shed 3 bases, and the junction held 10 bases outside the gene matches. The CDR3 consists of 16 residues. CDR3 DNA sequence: TGTGCCAGCAGCTCGTCACCGGGACAGGGTATCTACGAGCAGTACTTC. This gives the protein CASSSSPGQGIYEQYF.